This TCR beta chain derives from a study of blood T cells in healthy people across ages. Regarding the study as a whole: Diversity of TCR beta correlated strongly with naive T cell percentage. Naive CD4+ cells and diversity were both higher in long-lived donors than in aged donors. Calculation of diversity from one million T cells yielded estimates considered to be underestimates.

The CDR3 is 17 amino acids. V was clipped by 3 bases and J by 6 bases; unmatched bases: 11. Germline V gene data show CDR1 as SGDLS and CDR2 as YYNGEE. On this clonotype itself: Its cognate antigen is unknown.

Primed by a sample-barcoded 5' primer and a J-beta primer mix, a second PCR proceeded for about 7 to 11 cycles. From the 5' RACE reads, TCRdb called clonotypes with MiXCR, one entry per CDR3 protein. This sample has fewer than 2,000,000 distinct CDR3 sequences; about 32% occur once, and the top ten carry around 11%. The sequence derives from a woman aged 25-40 years in good health. This rearrangement joins TRBV9 to TRBJ2-3; 12 bases map to TRBD2. Material: blood. The CDR3 DNA is TGTGCCAGCAGCGCGGTAGGACTAGCGGGGAGAGGGGATACGCAGTATTTT. This sequence encodes CASSAVGLAGRGDTQYF.